This T cell receptor beta chain was captured in a study of hypomethylating agent response in myelodysplastic syndrome. The data were produced by immunoSEQ multiplex PCR, yet TCRdb's version contains in-frame clones alone and is incomplete. The data contain around 5,700 clones, approximately 81% of them singletons. Sequencing was performed on bone marrow, taken before or after starting hypomethylating agent treatment for myelodysplastic syndrome (not recorded which). The source is a human donor with myelodysplastic syndrome.

Written as DNA, the CDR3 is TGTGCCAGCAGCTGGGGGACGGTGAATACGGGGGGCTACACCTTC. It encodes CASSWGTVNTGGYTF. The chain links TRBV5-6 to TRBJ1-2; the D gene is possibly TRBD1 (5 bases). The V gene lost 3 bases and the J gene lost 8 bases, with 20 bases spanning the gap. The CDR3 extends over 15 amino acids. CDR1 is SGHDT and CDR2 is YYEEEE in the germline V gene.